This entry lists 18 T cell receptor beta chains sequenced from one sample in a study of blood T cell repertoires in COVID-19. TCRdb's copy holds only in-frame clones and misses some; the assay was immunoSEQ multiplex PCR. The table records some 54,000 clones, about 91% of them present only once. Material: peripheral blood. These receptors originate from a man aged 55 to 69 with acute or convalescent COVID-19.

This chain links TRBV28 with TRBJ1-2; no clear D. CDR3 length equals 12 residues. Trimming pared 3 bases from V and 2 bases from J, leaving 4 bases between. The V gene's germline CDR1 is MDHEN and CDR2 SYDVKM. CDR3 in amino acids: CASSFSNYGYTF. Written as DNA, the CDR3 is TGTGCCAGCAGTTTCTCGAACTATGGCTACACCTTC.

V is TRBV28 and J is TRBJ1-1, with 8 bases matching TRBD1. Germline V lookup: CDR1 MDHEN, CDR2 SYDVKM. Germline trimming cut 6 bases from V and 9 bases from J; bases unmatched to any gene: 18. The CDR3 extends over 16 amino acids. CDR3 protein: CASSRDQGAATKKAFF. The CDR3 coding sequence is TGTGCCAGCAGCCGAGATCAGGGGGCAGCCACAAAGAAAGCTTTCTTT.

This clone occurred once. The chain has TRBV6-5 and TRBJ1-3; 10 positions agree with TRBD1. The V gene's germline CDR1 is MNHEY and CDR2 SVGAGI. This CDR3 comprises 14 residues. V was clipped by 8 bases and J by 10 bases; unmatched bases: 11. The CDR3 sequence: CASGIDRGRGTIYF. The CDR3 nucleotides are TGTGCCAGCGGCATTGACAGGGGGCGAGGGACCATATATTTT.

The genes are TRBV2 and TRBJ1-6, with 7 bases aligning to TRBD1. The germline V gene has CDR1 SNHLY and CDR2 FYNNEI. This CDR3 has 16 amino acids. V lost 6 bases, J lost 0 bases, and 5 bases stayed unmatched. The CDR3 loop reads CASSPQGVSYNSPLHF. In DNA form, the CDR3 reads TGTGCCAGCAGCCCTCAGGGGGTCTCCTATAATTCACCCCTCCACTTT.

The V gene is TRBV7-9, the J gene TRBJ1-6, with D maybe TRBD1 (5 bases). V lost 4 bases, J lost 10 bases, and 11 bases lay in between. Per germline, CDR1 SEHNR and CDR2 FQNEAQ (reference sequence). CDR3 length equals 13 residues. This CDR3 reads CASSSRDWSPLHF. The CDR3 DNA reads TGTGCCAGCAGCTCCAGGGATTGGTCACCCCTCCACTTT. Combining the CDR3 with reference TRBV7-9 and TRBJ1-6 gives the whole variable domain DTGVSQNPRHKITKRGQNVTFRCDPISEHNRLYWYRQTLGQGPEFLTYFQNEAQLEKSRLLSDRFSAERPKGSFSTLEIQRTEQGDSAMYLCASSSRDWSPLHFGNGTRLTVT.

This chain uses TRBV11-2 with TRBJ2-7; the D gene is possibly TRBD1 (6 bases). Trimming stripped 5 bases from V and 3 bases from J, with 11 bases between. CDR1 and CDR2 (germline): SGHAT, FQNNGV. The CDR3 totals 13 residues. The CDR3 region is CASSPRGGYEQYF. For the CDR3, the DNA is TGTGCCAGCAGCCCCCGAGGGGGCTACGAGCAGTACTTC.

CDR3 amino acids: CASSLSGTGVYEQYF. The CDR3 coding sequence is TGTGCCAGCAGCTTATCCGGGACAGGGGTGTACGAGCAGTACTTC. The chain is built from TRBV11-1 and TRBJ2-7, with 10 bases fitting TRBD1. This CDR3 has 15 residues. Germline V gene lookup returns CDR1 SGHAT and CDR2 FQDESV (reference sequence). After removal of 2 bases from V and 4 bases from J, the junction contained 5 bases not matched to a gene.

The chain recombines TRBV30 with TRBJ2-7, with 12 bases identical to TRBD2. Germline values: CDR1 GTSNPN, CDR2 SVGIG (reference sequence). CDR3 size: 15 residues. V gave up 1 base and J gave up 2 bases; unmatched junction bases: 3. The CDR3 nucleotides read TGTGCCTGGAGTGCGACTAGCGGGAGCACCTACGAGCAGTACTTC. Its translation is CAWSATSGSTYEQYF.

The DNA of the CDR3 is TGTGCCAGCAGCCTGACAGGGAACACTGAAGCTTTCTTT. Translated, it gives CASSLTGNTEAFF. V is TRBV7-9 and J is TRBJ1-1; a possible D gene is TRBD1 (6 bases). The V end lost 5 bases, the J end lost 1 base, and 8 bases lay between the germline ends. The CDR3 loop spans 13 amino acids. Germline CDR1 and CDR2: SEHNR and FQNEAQ (reference sequence).

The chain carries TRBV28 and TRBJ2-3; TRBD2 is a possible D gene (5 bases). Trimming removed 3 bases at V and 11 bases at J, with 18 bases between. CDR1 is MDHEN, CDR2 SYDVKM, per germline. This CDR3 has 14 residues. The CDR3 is CASSLPIGGRRQYF. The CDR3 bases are TGTGCCAGCAGTTTGCCAATCGGAGGTCGGCGGCAGTATTTT.

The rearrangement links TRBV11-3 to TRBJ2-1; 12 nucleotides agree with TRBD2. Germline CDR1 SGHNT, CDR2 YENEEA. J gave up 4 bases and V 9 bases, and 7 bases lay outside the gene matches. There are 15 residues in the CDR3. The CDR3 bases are TGTGCCAGTTGCGCTAGCGGGAGGGGGTACAATGAGCAGTTCTTC. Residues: CASCASGRGYNEQFF.

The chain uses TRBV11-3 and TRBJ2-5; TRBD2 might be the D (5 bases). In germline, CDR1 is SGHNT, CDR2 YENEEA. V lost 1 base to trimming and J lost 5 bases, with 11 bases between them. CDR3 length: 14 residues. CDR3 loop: CASSLGSEGETQYF. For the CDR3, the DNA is TGTGCCAGCAGCTTAGGGAGTGAGGGTGAGACCCAGTACTTC. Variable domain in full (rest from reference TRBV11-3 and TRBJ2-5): EAGVVQSPRYKIIEKKQPVAFWCNPISGHNTLYWYLQNLGQGPELLIRYENEEAVDDSQLPKDRFSAERLKGVDSTLKIQPAELGDSAVYLCASSLGSEGETQYFGPGTRLLVL.

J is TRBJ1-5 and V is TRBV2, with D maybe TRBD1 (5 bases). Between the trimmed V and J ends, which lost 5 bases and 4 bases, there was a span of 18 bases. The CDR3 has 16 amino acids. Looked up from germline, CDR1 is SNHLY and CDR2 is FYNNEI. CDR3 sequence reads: CASSPGHDRWNQPQHF. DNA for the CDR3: TGTGCCAGCAGTCCCGGACACGATAGGTGGAATCAGCCCCAGCATTTT.

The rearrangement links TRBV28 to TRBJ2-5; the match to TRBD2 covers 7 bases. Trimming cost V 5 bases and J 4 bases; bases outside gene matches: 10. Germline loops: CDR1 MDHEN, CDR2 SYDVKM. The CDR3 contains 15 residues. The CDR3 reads CASSRPTGGRETQYF. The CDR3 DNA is TGTGCCAGCAGTCGCCCTACGGGAGGCCGAGAGACCCAGTACTTC.

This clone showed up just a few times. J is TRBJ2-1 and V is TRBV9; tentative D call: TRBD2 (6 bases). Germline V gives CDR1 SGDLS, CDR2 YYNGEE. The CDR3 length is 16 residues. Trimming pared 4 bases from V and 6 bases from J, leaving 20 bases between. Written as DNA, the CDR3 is TGTGCCAGCAGCCCACGGGCTAGCGAGTTAGGCAATGAGCAGTTCTTC. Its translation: CASSPRASELGNEQFF.

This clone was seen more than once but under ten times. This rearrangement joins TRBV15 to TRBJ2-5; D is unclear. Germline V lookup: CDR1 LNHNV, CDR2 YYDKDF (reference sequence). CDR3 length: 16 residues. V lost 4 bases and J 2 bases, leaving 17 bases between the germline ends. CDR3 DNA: TGTGCCACCAGCAAAGCAGAGGTAAGACCTCAAGAGACCCAGTACTTC. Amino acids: CATSKAEVRPQETQYF.

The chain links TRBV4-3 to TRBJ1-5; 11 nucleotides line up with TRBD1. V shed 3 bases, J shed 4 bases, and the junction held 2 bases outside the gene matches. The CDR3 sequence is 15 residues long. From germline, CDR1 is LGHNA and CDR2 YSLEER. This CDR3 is CASSQDRGPNQPQHF. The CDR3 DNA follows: TGCGCCAGCAGCCAGGACAGGGGGCCGAATCAGCCCCAGCATTTT.

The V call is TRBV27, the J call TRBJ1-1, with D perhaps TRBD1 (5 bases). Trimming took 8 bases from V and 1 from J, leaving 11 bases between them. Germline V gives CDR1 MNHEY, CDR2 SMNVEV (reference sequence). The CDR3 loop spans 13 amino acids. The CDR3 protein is CASGQGPNTEAFF. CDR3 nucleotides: TGTGCCAGCGGGCAGGGCCCGAACACTGAAGCTTTCTTT.